The subject of this entry is one T cell receptor beta chain. Antigen specificity is unknown. The authors reverse transcribed all of the isolated RNA, so sequencing captured expressed TCRB transcripts. Data came from immunoSEQ multiplex PCR; TCRdb stores just in-frame clones and leaves some out. This sample has 600,000 or so clones, with 9.5% to 15% found just once. CDR1 is SGHTA, CDR2 FQGNSA, per germline. With 8 bases removed from V and 0 bases from J, the gap between germline ends came to 14 bases. The CDR3 has 15 residues. The data stem from a study of beta chain features in type 1 diabetes. Study conclusions and caveats: The influence of HLA type on TCRB rearrangement stayed undetermined. Across patients, naive, central memory and Treg TCRB repertoires exhibited apparently greater similarity than was observed across healthy donors. A moderate, significant TCRB CDR3 shortening appeared in type 1 diabetes across four CD4+ subsets.

A CD45RO/CCR7/CD25/CD127/CD95/CD27 panel sorted naive, central memory, regulatory and stem cell-like memory CD4+ cells. The rearrangement joins TRBV7-2 to TRBJ2-1; D may be TRBD2 (5 bases). The receptor was derived from a man aged 30 to 39 with type 1 diabetes. The source material was naive CD4+ T cells from blood. The CDR3 here is CASRTPGSSYNEQFF. CDR3 nucleotide sequence: TGTGCCAGCCGTACCCCGGGGAGCTCCTACAATGAGCAGTTCTTC.